Listed here are 3 T cell receptor beta chains from one sample, sequenced in a study of T cell responses to AZD1222 COVID-19 vaccine (dated by TCRdb to about 2021). Library preparation was by the immunoSEQ multiplex PCR assay. The table was pulled from immuneACCESS by TCRdb, which kept in-frame rearrangements only. Such tables lose some clones; where checked, under half of the loss comes from unresolved V genes, and the rest has no known cause. A total of tens of thousands of clones appear in this sample, around 80% of them only once. The leading ten clones occupy around 18% of the sample. The sample's time point, from its label and the paper: baseline before first vaccination. The input for sequencing was peripheral blood, taken on day 0 of AZD1222 vaccination. The receptors stem from an adult in good health.

V usage is TRBV2 and J usage is TRBJ2-2, with a tentative D call TRBD2 (6 bases). CDR3 size: 14 residues. Germline CDR1 is SNHLY and CDR2 is FYNNEI. V lost 7 bases and J lost 5, with 14 bases in between. Written as DNA, the CDR3 is TGTGCCAGCAACCCGGAGGGGAGAACCGGGGAGCTGTTTTTT. It is translated as CASNPEGRTGELFF.

The chain is built from TRBV3-1 (or the pseudogene TRBV3-2) and TRBJ1-1, with a possible D match to TRBD1 (5 bases). This CDR3 region has 13 residues. In germline, CDR1 is LGHDT, CDR2 YNNKEL (reference sequence). Trimming removed 4 bases at V and 8 bases at J, with 14 bases between. This CDR3 is CASSLGQTPEAFF. The CDR3 DNA is TGTGCCAGCAGCCTCGGACAAACCCCCGAAGCTTTCTTT.

The V and J genes are TRBV7-2 and TRBJ2-2; D is tentatively TRBD1 or TRBD2 (6 bases each). CDR1 and CDR2 from the germline V gene are SGHTA and FQGNSA. This CDR3 is 15 amino acids long. V was trimmed by 2 bases and J by 7 bases, leaving 14 bases between them. The CDR3 loop reads CASSLLRGRNGELFF. As DNA, the CDR3 is TGTGCCAGCAGCTTACTGAGGGGGAGGAACGGGGAGCTGTTTTTT.